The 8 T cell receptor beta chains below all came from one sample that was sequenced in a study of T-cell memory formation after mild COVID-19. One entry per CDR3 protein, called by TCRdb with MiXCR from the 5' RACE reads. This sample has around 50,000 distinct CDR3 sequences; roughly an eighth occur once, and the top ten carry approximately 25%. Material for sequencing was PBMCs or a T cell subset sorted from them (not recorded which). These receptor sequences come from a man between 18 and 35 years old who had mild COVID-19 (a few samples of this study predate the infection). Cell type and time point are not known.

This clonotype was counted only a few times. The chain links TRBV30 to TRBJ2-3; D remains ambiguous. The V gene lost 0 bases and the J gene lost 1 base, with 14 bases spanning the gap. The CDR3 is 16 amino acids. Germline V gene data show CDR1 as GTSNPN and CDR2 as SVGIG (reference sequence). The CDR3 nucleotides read TGTGCCTGGAGTGTAACTGTCCCGATCCGCACAGATACGCAGTATTTT. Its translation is CAWSVTVPIRTDTQYF.

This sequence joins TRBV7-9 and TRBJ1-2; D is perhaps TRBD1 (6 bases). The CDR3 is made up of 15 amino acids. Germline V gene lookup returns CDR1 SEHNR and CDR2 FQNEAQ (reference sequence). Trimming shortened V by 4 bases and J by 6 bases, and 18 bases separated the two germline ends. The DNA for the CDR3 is TGTGCCAGCAGCTCTAGGACAGTCGCTGGAGATGGCTACACCTTC. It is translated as CASSSRTVAGDGYTF.

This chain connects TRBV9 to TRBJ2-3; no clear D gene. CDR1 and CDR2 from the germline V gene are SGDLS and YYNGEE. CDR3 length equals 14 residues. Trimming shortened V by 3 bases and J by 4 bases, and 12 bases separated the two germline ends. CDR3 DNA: TGTGCCAGCAGCGCCCGACCCGCGGCAGATACGCAGTATTTT. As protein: CASSARPAADTQYF.

CDR3: CASSEAGQGWDTQYF. The DNA of the CDR3 is TGTGCCAGCAGTGAAGCAGGGCAGGGGTGGGATACGCAGTATTTT. The V gene is TRBV2, the J gene TRBJ2-3; a possible D gene is TRBD1 (6 bases). The CDR3 has 15 residues. CDR1 is SNHLY and CDR2 is FYNNEI in the germline V gene. V was pared by 0 bases and J by 6 bases, with 13 bases between.

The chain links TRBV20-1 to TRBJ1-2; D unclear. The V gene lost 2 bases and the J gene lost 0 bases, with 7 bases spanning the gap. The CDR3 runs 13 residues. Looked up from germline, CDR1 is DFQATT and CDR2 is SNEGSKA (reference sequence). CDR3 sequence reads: CSARPTANYGYTF. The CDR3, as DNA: TGCAGTGCTAGACCTACAGCTAACTATGGCTACACCTTC.

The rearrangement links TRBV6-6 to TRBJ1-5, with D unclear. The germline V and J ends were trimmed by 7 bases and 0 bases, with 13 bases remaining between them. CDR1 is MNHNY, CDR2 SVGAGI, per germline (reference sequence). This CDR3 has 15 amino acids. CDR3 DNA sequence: TGTGCCAGCAAGCAGGAGGTTGTTAGCAATCAGCCCCAGCATTTT. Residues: CASKQEVVSNQPQHF.

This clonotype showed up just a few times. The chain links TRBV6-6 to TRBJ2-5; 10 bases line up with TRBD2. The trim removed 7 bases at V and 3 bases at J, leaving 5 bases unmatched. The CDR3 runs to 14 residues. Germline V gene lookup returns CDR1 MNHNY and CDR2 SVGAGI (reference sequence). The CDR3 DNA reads TGTGCCAGCATCCTAGCGGGGGATAAAGAGACCCAGTACTTC. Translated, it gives CASILAGDKETQYF.

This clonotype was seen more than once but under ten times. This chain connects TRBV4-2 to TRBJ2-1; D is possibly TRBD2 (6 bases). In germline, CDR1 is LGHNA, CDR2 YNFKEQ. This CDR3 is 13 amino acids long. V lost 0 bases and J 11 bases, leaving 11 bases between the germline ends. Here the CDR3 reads CASSQDLEGQQFF. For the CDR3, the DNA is TGTGCCAGCAGCCAAGATTTGGAGGGGCAGCAGTTCTTC.